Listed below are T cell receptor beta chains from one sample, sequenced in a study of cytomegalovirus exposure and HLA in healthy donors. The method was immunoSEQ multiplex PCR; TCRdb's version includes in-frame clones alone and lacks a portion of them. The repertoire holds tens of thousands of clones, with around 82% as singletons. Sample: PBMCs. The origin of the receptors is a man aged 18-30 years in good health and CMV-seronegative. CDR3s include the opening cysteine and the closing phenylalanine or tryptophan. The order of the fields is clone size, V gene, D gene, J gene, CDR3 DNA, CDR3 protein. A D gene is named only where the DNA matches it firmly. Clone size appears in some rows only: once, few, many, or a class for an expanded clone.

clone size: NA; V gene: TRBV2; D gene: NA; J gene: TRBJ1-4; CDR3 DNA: TGTGCCAGCAGTTACAGGGTTTCTGAAAAACTGTTTTTT; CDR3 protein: CASSYRVSEKLFF
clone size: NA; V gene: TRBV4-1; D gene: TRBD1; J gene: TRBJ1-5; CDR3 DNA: TGCGCCAGCAGCCAGATGGACAGGGAAAATCAGCCCCAGCATTTT; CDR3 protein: CASSQMDRENQPQHF
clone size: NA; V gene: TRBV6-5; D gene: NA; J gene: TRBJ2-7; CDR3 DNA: TGTGCCAGCAGTAGCGGAGTTTTCTACGAGCAGTACTTC; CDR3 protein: CASSSGVFYEQYF
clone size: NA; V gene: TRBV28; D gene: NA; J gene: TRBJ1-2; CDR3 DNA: TGTGCCAGCAGTTCAAACCAGAGGAGATACTATGGCTACACCTTC; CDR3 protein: CASSSNQRRYYGYTF
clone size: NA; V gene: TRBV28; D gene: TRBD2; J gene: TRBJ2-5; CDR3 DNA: TGTGCCAGCATCCCGGGAGGCCTCCTCCAAGAGACCCAGTACTTC; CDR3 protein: CASIPGGLLQETQYF
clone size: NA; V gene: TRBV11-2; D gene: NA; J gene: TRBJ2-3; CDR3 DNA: TGTGCCAGCAGCTTTGACGGGAAGAGCACAGATACGCAGTATTTT; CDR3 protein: CASSFDGKSTDTQYF
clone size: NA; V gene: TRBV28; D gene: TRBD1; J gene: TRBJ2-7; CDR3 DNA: TGTGCCAGCAGTCTTCCAGGACAGGGGGCCGGCGGCGAGCAGTACTTC; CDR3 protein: CASSLPGQGAGGEQYF
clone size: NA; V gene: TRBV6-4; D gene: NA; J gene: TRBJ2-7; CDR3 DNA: TGTGCCAGCAGTGACCGACCTGGGGGCGTCGACGAGCAGTACTTC; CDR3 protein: CASSDRPGGVDEQYF
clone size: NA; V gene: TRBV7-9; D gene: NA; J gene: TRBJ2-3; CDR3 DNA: TGTGCCAGCAGCCTGGTCACAGATTACAAGGATACGCAGTATTTT; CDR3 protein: CASSLVTDYKDTQYF
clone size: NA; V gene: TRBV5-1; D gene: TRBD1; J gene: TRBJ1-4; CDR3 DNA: TGCGCCAGCAGCTCGACAGGGGGAACTAATGAAAAACTGTTTTTT; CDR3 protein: CASSSTGGTNEKLFF
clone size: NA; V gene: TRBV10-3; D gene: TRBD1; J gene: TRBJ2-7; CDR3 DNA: TGTGCCATCAGCGCAGGACAGGGGGGATACGAGCAGTACTTC; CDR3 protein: CAISAGQGGYEQYF
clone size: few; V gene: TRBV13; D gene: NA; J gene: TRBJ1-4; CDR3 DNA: TGTGCCAGCAGCGTGCGGGGAGCAACTAATGAAAAACTGTTTTTT; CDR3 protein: CASSVRGATNEKLFF
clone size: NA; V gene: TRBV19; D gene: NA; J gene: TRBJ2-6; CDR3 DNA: TGTGCCAGCAGAACCTCTGGGGCCAACGTCCTGACTTTC; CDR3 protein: CASRTSGANVLTF
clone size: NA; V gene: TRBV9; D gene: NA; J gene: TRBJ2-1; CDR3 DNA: TGTGCCAGCAACAGGGGAGGCGAGCAGTTCTTC; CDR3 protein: CASNRGGEQFF
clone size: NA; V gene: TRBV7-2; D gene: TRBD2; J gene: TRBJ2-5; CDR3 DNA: TGTGCCAGCAGCTTAATAGCGGGAGTTCGGGAGACCCAGTACTTC; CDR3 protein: CASSLIAGVRETQYF
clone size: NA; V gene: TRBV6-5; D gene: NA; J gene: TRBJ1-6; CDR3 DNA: TGTGCCAGCAGTTACGATGGCAGTTATAATTCACCCCTCCACTTT; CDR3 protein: CASSYDGSYNSPLHF
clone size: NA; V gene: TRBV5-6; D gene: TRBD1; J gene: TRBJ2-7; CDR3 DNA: TGTGCCAGCAGCTTGACAGGGGGTCACGAGCAGTACTTC; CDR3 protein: CASSLTGGHEQYF
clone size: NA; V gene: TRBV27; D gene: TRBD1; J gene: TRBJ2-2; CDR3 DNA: TGTGCCAGCAGTCCCCGGACAGGTTCTGGGGAGCTGTTTTTT; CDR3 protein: CASSPRTGSGELFF
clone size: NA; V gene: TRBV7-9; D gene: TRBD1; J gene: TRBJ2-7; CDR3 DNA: TGTGCCAGCAGCCCCGCGGACAGGGGCTGGTACGAGCAGTACTTC; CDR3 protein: CASSPADRGWYEQYF
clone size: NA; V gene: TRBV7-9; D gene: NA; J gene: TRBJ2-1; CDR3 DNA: TGTGCGAGCAGCCAAGCCGCCCTCCCGTACGGGAATGAGCAGTTCTTC; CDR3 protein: CASSQAALPYGNEQFF
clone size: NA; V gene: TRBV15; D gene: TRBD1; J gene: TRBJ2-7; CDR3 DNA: TGTGCCACCAGCAGAGCAGGGGGATCCTACGAGCAGTACTTC; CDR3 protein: CATSRAGGSYEQYF
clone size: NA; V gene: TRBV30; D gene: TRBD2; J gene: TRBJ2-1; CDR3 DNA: TGTGCCTGGAGCAGGAGCGGGAGGCCCTACAATGAGCAGTTCTTC; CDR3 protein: CAWSRSGRPYNEQFF
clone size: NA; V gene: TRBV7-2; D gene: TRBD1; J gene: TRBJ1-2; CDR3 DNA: TGTGCCAGCAGCTGGGGACAGGTAGCTAACTATGGCTACACCTTC; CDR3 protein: CASSWGQVANYGYTF
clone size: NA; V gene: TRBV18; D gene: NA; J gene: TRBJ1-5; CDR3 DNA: TGTGCCAGCTCAGCCTACGCCGGACAGATCAATCAGCCCCAGCATTTT; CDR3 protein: CASSAYAGQINQPQHF
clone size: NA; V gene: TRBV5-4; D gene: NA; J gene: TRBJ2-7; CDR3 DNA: TGTGCCAGCAGCCGGGTTGACGTATCCTACGAGCAGTACTTC; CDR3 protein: CASSRVDVSYEQYF
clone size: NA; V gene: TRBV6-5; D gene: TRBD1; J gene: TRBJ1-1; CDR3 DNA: TGTGCCAGCAGTGCACAGGGGCCGAACACTGAAGCTTTCTTT; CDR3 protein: CASSAQGPNTEAFF
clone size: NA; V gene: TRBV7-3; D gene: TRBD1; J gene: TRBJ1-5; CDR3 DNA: TGTGCCAGCAGCAACGACAGGGGCCGGAATCAGCCCCAGCATTTT; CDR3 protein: CASSNDRGRNQPQHF
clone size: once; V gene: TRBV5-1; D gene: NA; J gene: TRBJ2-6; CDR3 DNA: TGCGCCAGCAGCCCAACAGGGACTGGGGCCAACGTCCTGACTTTC; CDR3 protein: CASSPTGTGANVLTF
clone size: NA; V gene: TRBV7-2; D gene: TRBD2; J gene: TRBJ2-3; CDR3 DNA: TGTGCCAGCAGCTTAGCCCGACTAGCGGGCACAGATACGCAGTATTTT; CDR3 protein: CASSLARLAGTDTQYF
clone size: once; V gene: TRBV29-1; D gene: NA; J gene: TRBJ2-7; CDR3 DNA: TGCAGCGTTGTACAGAGCTCCTACGAGCAGTACTTC; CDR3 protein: CSVVQSSYEQYF
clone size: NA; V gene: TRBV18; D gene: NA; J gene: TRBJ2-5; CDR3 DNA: TGTGCCAGCTCACCACAGTGGTCGGACCAAGAGACCCAGTACTTC; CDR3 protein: CASSPQWSDQETQYF
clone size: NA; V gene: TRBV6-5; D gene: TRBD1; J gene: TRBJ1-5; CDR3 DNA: TGTGCCAGCAGTTGGGACAGGAGTAACCAGCCCCAGCATTTT; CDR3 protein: CASSWDRSNQPQHF
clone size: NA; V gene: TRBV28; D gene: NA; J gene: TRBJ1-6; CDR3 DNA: TGTGCCAGCAGTTCCCGGACAGCCAATTCACCCCTCCACTTT; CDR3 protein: CASSSRTANSPLHF
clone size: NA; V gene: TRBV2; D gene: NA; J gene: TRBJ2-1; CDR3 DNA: TGTGCCAGCGGAGTAGCGTATGAGCAGTTCTTC; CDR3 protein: CASGVAYEQFF
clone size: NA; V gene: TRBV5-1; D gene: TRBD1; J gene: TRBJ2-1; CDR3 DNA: TGCGCCAGCAGCTTGGATGGGACAGGGCTCAATGAGCAGTTCTTC; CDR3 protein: CASSLDGTGLNEQFF
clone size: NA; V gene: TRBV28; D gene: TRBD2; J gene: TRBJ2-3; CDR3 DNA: TGTGCCAGCAGCATAAGAGCGGGGGGAACAGATACGCAGTATTTT; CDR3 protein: CASSIRAGGTDTQYF
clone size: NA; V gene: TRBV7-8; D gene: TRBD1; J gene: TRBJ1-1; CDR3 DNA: TGTGCCAGCAGCACCGGGACAGCGAACACTGAAGCTTTCTTT; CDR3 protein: CASSTGTANTEAFF
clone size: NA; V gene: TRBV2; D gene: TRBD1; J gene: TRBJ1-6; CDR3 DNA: TGTGCCAGCAGGCTGGACAGGGATCGTAGCTCCTATAATTCACCCCTCCACTTT; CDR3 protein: CASRLDRDRSSYNSPLHF
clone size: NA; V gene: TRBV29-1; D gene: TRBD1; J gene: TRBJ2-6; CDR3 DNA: TGCAGCGTAACGGGACAGTCAAGCTCTGGGGCCAACGTCCTGACTTTC; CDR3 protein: CSVTGQSSSGANVLTF
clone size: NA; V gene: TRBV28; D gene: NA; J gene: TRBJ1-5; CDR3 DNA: TGTGCCAGCAGTCCGGCGGGGGTCGGCGCTCAGCCCCAGCATTTT; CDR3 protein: CASSPAGVGAQPQHF
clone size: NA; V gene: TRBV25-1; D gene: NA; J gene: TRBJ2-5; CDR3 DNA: TGTGCCAGCAGTGATCACGGACTGGCCCAAGAGACCCAGTACTTC; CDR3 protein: CASSDHGLAQETQYF
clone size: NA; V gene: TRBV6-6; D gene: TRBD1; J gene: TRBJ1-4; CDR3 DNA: TGTGCCAGCCTTCTTACAGGGGCTTCAACTAATGAAAAACTGTTTTTT; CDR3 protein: CASLLTGASTNEKLFF
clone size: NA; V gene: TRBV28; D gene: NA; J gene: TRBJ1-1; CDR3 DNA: TGTGCCAGCAGTTTATATCTAGGGGCCTCTGAGAGGAACACTGAAGCTTTCTTT; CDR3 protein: CASSLYLGASERNTEAFF
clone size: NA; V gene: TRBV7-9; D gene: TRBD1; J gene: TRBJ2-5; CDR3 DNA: TGTGCCAGCAGCTTATACAGGGGAGAGACCCAGTACTTC; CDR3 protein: CASSLYRGETQYF
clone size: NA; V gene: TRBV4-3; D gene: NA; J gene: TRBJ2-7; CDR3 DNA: TGCGCCAGCAGCCAAGATCTGGGCAGTTCCCCGCGTTACGAGCAGTACTTC; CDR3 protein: CASSQDLGSSPRYEQYF
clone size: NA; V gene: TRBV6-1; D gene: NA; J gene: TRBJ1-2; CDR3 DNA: TGTGCCAGCAGTGATTCCCCCCGTCTCCCCCCTGGCTACACCTTC; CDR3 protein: CASSDSPRLPPGYTF
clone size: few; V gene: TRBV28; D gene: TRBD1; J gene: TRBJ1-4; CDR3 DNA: TGTGCCAGCAGTCCCCCCGACAGGGGAAATGAAAAACTGTTTTTT; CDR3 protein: CASSPPDRGNEKLFF
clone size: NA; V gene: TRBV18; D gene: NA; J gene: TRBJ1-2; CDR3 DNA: TGTGCCAGCTCACAAGGGGCTGTCTATGGCTACACCTTC; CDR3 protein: CASSQGAVYGYTF
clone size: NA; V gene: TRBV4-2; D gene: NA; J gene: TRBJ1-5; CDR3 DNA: TGTGCCAGCAGCCAAGATCGGGGGGGCTCGCAGCCCCAGCATTTT; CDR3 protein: CASSQDRGGSQPQHF
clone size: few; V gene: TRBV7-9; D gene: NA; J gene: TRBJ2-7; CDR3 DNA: TGTGCCAGCAGCTTAGGGCGGTACGAGCAGTACTTC; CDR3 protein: CASSLGRYEQYF